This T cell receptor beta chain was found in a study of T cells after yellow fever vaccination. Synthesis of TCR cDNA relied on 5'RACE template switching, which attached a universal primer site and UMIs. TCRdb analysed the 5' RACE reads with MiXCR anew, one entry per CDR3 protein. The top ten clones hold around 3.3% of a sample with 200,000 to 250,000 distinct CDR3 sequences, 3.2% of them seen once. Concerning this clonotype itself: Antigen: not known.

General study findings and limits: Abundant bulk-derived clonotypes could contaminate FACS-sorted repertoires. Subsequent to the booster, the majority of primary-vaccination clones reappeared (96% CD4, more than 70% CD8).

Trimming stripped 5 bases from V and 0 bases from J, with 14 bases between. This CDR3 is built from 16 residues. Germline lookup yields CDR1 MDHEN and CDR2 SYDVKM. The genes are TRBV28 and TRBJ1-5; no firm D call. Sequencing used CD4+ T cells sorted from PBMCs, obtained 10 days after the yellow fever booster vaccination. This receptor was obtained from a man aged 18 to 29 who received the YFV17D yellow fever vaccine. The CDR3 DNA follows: TGTGCCAGCAGTCCCCAAGGCCTCTATAGCAATCAGCCCCAGCATTTT. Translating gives CASSPQGLYSNQPQHF.